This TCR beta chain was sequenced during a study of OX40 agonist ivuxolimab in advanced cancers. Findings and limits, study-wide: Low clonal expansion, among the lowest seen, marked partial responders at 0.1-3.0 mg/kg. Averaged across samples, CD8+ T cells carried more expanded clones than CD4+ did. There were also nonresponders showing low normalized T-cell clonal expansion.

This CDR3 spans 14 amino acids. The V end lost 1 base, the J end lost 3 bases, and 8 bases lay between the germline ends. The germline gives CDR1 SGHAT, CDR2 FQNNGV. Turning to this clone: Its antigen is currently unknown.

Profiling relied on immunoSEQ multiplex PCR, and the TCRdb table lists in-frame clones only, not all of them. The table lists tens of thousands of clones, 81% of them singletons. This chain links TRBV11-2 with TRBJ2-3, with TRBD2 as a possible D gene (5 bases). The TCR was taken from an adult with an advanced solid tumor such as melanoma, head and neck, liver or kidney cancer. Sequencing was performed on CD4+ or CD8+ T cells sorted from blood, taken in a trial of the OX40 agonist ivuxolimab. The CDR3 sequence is CASSLATRTDTQYF. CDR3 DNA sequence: TGTGCCAGCAGCTTAGCCACTAGGACAGATACGCAGTATTTT.